This T cell receptor beta chain comes out of a study of shared clonotypes between healthy human individuals. Turning to the study itself: Serving as donors were a couple of women and a few men, whose ages spanned 18 to 49.

The CDR3 covers 15 residues. Looked up from germline, CDR1 is GTSNPN and CDR2 is SVGIG (reference sequence). Trimming took 3 bases from V and 0 from J, leaving 15 bases between them. The table came from immunoSEQ multiplex PCR; TCRdb's copy has only in-frame clones and leaves some out. Among fewer than 1.8 million clones listed, about 98.5% were seen once. Points on this clone: Its antigen is not identified.

Findings of the study overall: Generation probabilities of non-shared clonotypes were lower (relative to those shared by all four donors). Four donors held roughly 5% of naive CD4 clonotypes in common.

This clonotype was sampled from a man younger than 45 in good health. Sample: naive CD4+ T cells sorted from blood. As to subset: CD45RA+ positively selected. The chain has TRBV30 and TRBJ2-7, with D possibly being TRBD2 (7 bases). Here the CDR3 reads CAWRHRAGASYEQYF. CDR3 DNA sequence: TGTGCCTGGAGGCATCGGGCGGGGGCCTCCTACGAGCAGTACTTC.